This T cell receptor (beta chain) was documented in a study of blood T cell repertoires in COVID-19. Looking at the study overall: The cDNA or gDNA used as material had been derived from T cells, B-cell-depleted T cells, or PBMCs.

Participants were aged about 18 to 90 years, lived in 24 US areas, and enrolled virtually. Membership in each cohort depended on participant-reported clinical history. Clones were read by immunoSEQ multiplex PCR, and TCRdb kept only the in-frame ones, dropping some. The sample lists just over 300,000 clones; nearly 90% were seen once. The germline gives CDR1 SGHDT, CDR2 YYEEEE. Trimming took off 1 base at V and 5 bases at J, with 9 bases between the two ends. CDR3 size: 13 residues. Input material: PBMCs or T cells enriched from blood (not recorded which). The chain carries TRBV5-6 and TRBJ1-1; D not resolved. This sequence originates from a woman aged 18 to 35 with acute COVID-19. The CDR3 DNA is TGTGCCAGCAGCTTGTCACCGGGGACTGAAGCTTTCTTT. Its translation: CASSLSPGTEAFF.